This record looks at one T cell receptor (beta chain) sequence and its context. Repertoires were generated with immunoSEQ multiplex PCR, while TCRdb's copy carries only in-frame clones and drops some. The profile shows some 160,000 clones, roughly 80% of them singletons. The data derive from a study of blood T cell repertoires in COVID-19. Turning to the study itself: T cells, B-cell-depleted T cells, or PBMCs provided the cDNA or gDNA that served as material.

Germline V gene data show CDR1 as DFQATT and CDR2 as SNEGSKA (reference sequence). V was shortened by 6 bases and J by 8 bases, with 11 bases between the two germline ends. CDR3 length: 11 residues. Sequenced input: peripheral blood. This TCR was sampled from a man between 65 and 80 years old with active or convalescent COVID-19. The chain uses TRBV20-1 and TRBJ2-1; D possibly corresponds to TRBD1 (6 bases). CDR3 sequence: CSAKQGHEQFF. The CDR3 nucleotides read TGCAGTGCCAAACAGGGTCATGAGCAGTTCTTC.